Listed below are T cell receptor beta chains from one sample, sequenced in a study of T-cell reconstitution after alpha-beta-depleted transplantation in children. From the PCR reads, TCRdb called clonotypes with MiXCR, one entry per CDR3 protein. Counted here are fewer than 550,000 distinct CDR3 sequences, approximately 10% occurring once; the ten biggest clones make up roughly 2.1%. The sequencing here drew on PBMCs, taken before TCRalphabeta/CD19-depleted stem cell transplant. The receptors shown here come from a child aged 2 to 10 with inherited bone marrow failure, due to receive a stem cell transplant. CDR3s include the opening cysteine and the closing phenylalanine or tryptophan. Each record gives: clone size, D gene, V gene, J gene, CDR3 DNA, CDR3 protein. D genes are given only for firm matches. The size of a clone is reported for some rows only, either as once, few or many, or as a class for expanded clones.

many	.	TRBV9	TRBJ2-2	TGTGCCAGCAGGGGGGAACTCACCGGGGAGCTGTTTTTT	CASRGELTGELFF
many	.	TRBV12-3/TRBV12-4	TRBJ2-5	TGTGCCAGCAGTTTAGCGCTTGGGGGGTGGCAAGAGACCCAGTACTTC	CASSLALGGWQETQYF
many	.	TRBV7-2	TRBJ1-3	TGTGCCAGCAGGACCATGAGCTCTGGAAACACCATATATTTT	CASRTMSSGNTIYF
many	.	TRBV18	TRBJ1-1	TGTGCCAGCTCACCGCAGGGAAGTAACACTGAAGCTTTCTTT	CASSPQGSNTEAFF
many	TRBD1	TRBV14	TRBJ2-3	TGTGCCAGCAGCCCGACCCAGGGGGCTAGCACAGATACGCAGTATTTT	CASSPTQGASTDTQYF
.	.	TRBV4-3	TRBJ1-4	TGCGCCAGCAGCCAATGGGCCGGGACTCATGAAAAACTGTTTTTT	CASSQWAGTHEKLFF
few	TRBD1	TRBV18	TRBJ1-2	TGTGCCAGCTCATCGGGACAGGGAGGGTCCTATGGCTACACCTTC	CASSSGQGGSYGYTF
many	TRBD1	TRBV6-5	TRBJ2-5	TGTGCCAGCAGTTCCCACCTACAGGGGCTCGAGGAGACCCAGTACTTC	CASSSHLQGLEETQYF
many	TRBD1	TRBV18	TRBJ2-5	TGTGCCAGCTCACCACGCCCAATGACAGGGTTCGTAGAGACCCAGTACTTC	CASSPRPMTGFVETQYF
many	.	TRBV6-5	TRBJ2-7	TGTGCCAGTGGTGCATGGGTCTACGAGCAGTACTTC	CASGAWVYEQYF
.	TRBD2	TRBV27	TRBJ2-7	TGTGCCAGCAGTTCCACTAGCGGGGAAGGTTACGAGCAGTACTTC	CASSSTSGEGYEQYF
.	.	TRBV5-5	TRBJ1-1	TGTGCCAGCAGCTTGGTGTCGGGACGGATGTACACTGAAGCTTTCTTT	CASSLVSGRMYTEAFF
many	.	TRBV20-1	TRBJ1-5	TGCAGTGCAGAGGGGGGGGACAATCAGCCCCAGCATTTT	CSAEGGDNQPQHF
few	.	TRBV28	TRBJ2-2	TGTGCCAGCAGTTTGACGGAGGGCAGGCCCGGGGAGCTGTTTTTT	CASSLTEGRPGELFF
many	TRBD1	TRBV29-1	TRBJ1-1	TGCAGCGGTAGACAGGGGGACACTGAAGCTTTCTTT	CSGRQGDTEAFF
many	.	TRBV29-1	TRBJ2-7	TGCAGCGTTGAGGACGGGGGCTCCTACGAGCAGTACTTC	CSVEDGGSYEQYF
few	TRBD2	TRBV7-2	TRBJ2-7	TGTGCCAGCAGCTCCCGGGGACTAGCCCTCTCCTACGAGCAGTACTTC	CASSSRGLALSYEQYF
once	.	TRBV19	TRBJ2-6	TGTGCCAGTAGTATAGGGGGATTCGGCTCTGGGGCCAACGTCCTGACTTTC	CASSIGGFGSGANVLTF
.	.	TRBV25-1	TRBJ1-2	TGTGCCAGCCCCCACGCCGGGGGATTCTATGGCTACACCTTC	CASPHAGGFYGYTF
few	.	TRBV5-6	TRBJ2-1	TGTGCCAGCACCCGGTTTAGGCAGTCTTTGTACAATGAGCAGTTCTTC	CASTRFRQSLYNEQFF
many	.	TRBV7-9	TRBJ2-5	TGTGCCAGCAGCCCCGGGACGGCTGAGTTCCAAGAGACCCAGTACTTC	CASSPGTAEFQETQYF
many	TRBD2	TRBV12-3/TRBV12-4	TRBJ2-5	TGTGCCAGCAGTTTGTGGCGGGAGCGCCAGTACCAAGAGACCCAGTACTTC	CASSLWRERQYQETQYF
.	TRBD1	TRBV27	TRBJ2-7	TGTGCCAGCAGTCATACAGGGGGCAGAACCTACGAGCAGTACTTC	CASSHTGGRTYEQYF
many	.	TRBV7-9	TRBJ2-1	TGTGCCAGCAGCTTAGCGGCTCTTAATGAGCAGTTCTTC	CASSLAALNEQFF
.	TRBD2	TRBV7-9	TRBJ2-3	TGTGCCAGCAGCCATCCGACTAGCGGCACAGATAGGCAGTATTTT	CASSHPTSGTDRQYF
many	.	TRBV11-2	TRBJ1-1	TGTGCCAGCAGCTTATTGTGGGGGGGGACTGAAGCTTTCTTT	CASSLLWGGTEAFF
many	.	TRBV11-2	TRBJ2-1	TGTGCCAGCAGCTTAGATATGCCGGGGTGGGGAGTAGATGAGCAGTTCTTC	CASSLDMPGWGVDEQFF
few	.	TRBV19	TRBJ2-7	TGTGCCAGCGAACGCACATGGCAGGTGGGCGAGCAGTACTTC	CASERTWQVGEQYF
.	.	TRBV28	TRBJ2-3	TGTGCCAGCAGTCCCATTCATCGCACAGATACGCAGTATTTT	CASSPIHRTDTQYF
many	.	TRBV4-3	TRBJ2-6	TGCGCCAGCAGCCAAGATGCGGGCCTCTCTGGGGCCAACGTCCTGACTTTC	CASSQDAGLSGANVLTF
.	TRBD2	TRBV20-1	TRBJ2-1	TGCAGTGCTAGAGTTAGAGCTAGCGGGCTTCAAAGGGAGCAGTTCTTC	CSARVRASGLQREQFF
many	TRBD1	TRBV10-1	TRBJ2-3	TGCGCCAGCAGTGAAAGGGACAGGGGAAGAGATACGCAGTATTTT	CASSERDRGRDTQYF
few	.	TRBV12-3/TRBV12-4	TRBJ2-1	TGTGCCAGCAGTTTATACGACCCGTGGCGGAATGAGCAGTTCTTC	CASSLYDPWRNEQFF
few	TRBD2	TRBV12-5	TRBJ2-5	TGTGCTAGTAAGAGCGGGAGCACGGAGACCCAGTACTTC	CASKSGSTETQYF
many	TRBD1	TRBV5-1	TRBJ2-1	TGCGCCAGCAGCTCCCCAGGGGGCTATGAGCAGTTCTTC	CASSSPGGYEQFF
many	.	TRBV2	TRBJ1-1	TGTGCCAGCAGTGCTCAGGGTATGAACACTGAAGCTTTCTTT	CASSAQGMNTEAFF
many	TRBD2	TRBV12-3/TRBV12-4	TRBJ2-1	TGTGCCAGCAGTTTCAGTAGCGGGAGGGGGAATGAGCAGTTCTTC	CASSFSSGRGNEQFF
many	.	TRBV29-1	TRBJ2-7	TGCAGCGTCGAGGTTAGCTCCTACGAGCAGTACTTC	CSVEVSSYEQYF
.	TRBD1	TRBV29-1	TRBJ2-7	TGCAGCGTTGGTCCCAGGGGGCAGTCCTACGAGCAGTACTTC	CSVGPRGQSYEQYF
many	TRBD2	TRBV5-1	TRBJ2-1	TGCGCCAGCAGCTGGTTCGGGACTAGCGGGAGGGATGAGCAGTTCTTC	CASSWFGTSGRDEQFF
many	.	TRBV5-1	TRBJ1-3	TGCGCCAGCAGCCCTGGCGGCCGGAACTCTGGAAACACCATATATTTT	CASSPGGRNSGNTIYF